This TCR beta chain was obtained from a study of blood T cells in healthy people across ages. A second PCR, run for about 7 to 11 cycles, used a sample-barcoded 5' primer plus a J-beta primer mix. Via MiXCR, TCRdb re-called the 5' RACE reads, giving one row per CDR3 protein. The repertoire includes 750,000 to 1,000,000 distinct CDR3 sequences, roughly 29% of them detected once, and 10% to 13% sits in the top ten. The V gene end was trimmed by 0 bases and the J gene end by 0 bases; junction bases not matched to a gene: 6. This CDR3 region has 16 residues. CDR1 and CDR2 from the germline V gene are DFQATT and SNEGSKA (reference sequence). This clonotype came up many times. These sequences were also reported in another study, on T cells of mothers and their children.

Sequencing was done on a sample of blood. The source of this sequence is a woman aged 35 to 49 in good health. This chain links TRBV20-1 with TRBJ2-7; 9 nucleotides agree with TRBD2. CDR3 coding DNA: TGCAGTGCTAGAGATCAGGAGCGGGAGGCCTCCTACGAGCAGTACTTC. Translated: CSARDQEREASYEQYF.